The sequence of this T cell receptor beta chain was determined in a study of cytomegalovirus exposure and HLA in healthy donors. Whole-study findings and limits: The likely origin of a cluster of highly shared sequence variants was a sequencing artifact. A prior analysis recorded that most TCR beta V segments were productive about 87% or about 30% of the time. TCR beta sequences numbering fewer than 20,000 were associated with HLA alleles at 0.05 false discovery rate in a later analysis. The listing of some 170 TCR beta chains classed them as cytomegalovirus-associated.

With respect to this clone: Its antigen is not known.

The CDR3 consists of 15 residues. Germline V CDR1 and CDR2: SGHVS, FQNEAQ. With 2 bases removed from V and 4 bases from J, the gap between germline ends came to 11 bases. PCR used 60 Vbeta primers and 13 Jbeta primers. Here immunoSEQ multiplex PCR was the method, and the copy in TCRdb shows in-frame clones only, minus some. The data hold approximately 190,000 clones, with over 65% observed a single time. The TCR comes from a man aged 35-49 years in good health and CMV-seropositive. The gene calls are TRBV7-8 and TRBJ2-2, with D possibly TRBD1 on 6 matching bases. Specimen: PBMCs. CDR3 loop: CASSLIQGRTGELFF. The CDR3 coding sequence is TGTGCCAGCAGCTTAATCCAGGGGCGCACCGGGGAGCTGTTTTTT.